Presented here are 9 T cell receptor beta chains from one specimen sequenced in a study of shared clonotypes between healthy human individuals. Naive CD8 cells comprised CD45RO-negative, CCR7-positively selected cells, excluding terminally differentiated effector memory CD45RA+ cells. Generated by immunoSEQ multiplex PCR, the TCRdb table keeps only in-frame clones and is missing some. The repertoire holds more than 550,000 clones, under 95% seen once, with about 24% in the top ten. The sample consisted of naive CD8+ T cells sorted from blood. The receptors derive from a man aged 25 to 40 in good health.

The V and J genes are TRBV7-8 and TRBJ1-1; TRBD1 agrees at 8 bases. Trimming cost V 4 bases and J 6 bases; bases outside gene matches: 1. The CDR3 extends over 12 amino acids. CDR1 and CDR2 from the germline V gene are SGHVS and FQNEAQ. The CDR3 DNA reads as TGTGCCAGCAGCTCACAGGGGGCTGAAGCTTTCTTT. Amino acids: CASSSQGAEAFF.

As to this clone: The same CDR3 arises from other DNA sequences in this sample as well. This chain joins TRBV6-5 and TRBJ2-3; D is undetermined. CDR1 and CDR2 (germline): MNHEY, SVGAGI. The ends were cut back, 0 bases at V and 3 bases at J, with 4 bases in the middle. The CDR3 is 13 amino acids. DNA for the CDR3: TGTGCCAGCAGTTACTCCGGAACAGATACGCAGTATTTT. Protein: CASSYSGTDTQYF.

The rearrangement links TRBV7-9 to TRBJ2-7; 8 bases agree with TRBD2. Germline assignment: CDR1 SEHNR and CDR2 FQNEAQ (reference sequence). With V trimmed by 2 bases and J by 3 bases, 9 bases remained unmatched. The CDR3 is 16 residues long. DNA of the CDR3: TGTGCCAGCAGCTTATTCCGGCGGGAGGACTACTACGAGCAGTACTTC. It specifies CASSLFRREDYYEQYF.

The rearrangement uses TRBV23-1 and TRBJ2-4; possibly TRBD2 for D (6 bases). TRBV23-1 is an ORF, with its function uncertain. This CDR3 spans 13 amino acids. The V gene lost 8 bases and the J gene lost 3 bases, with 11 bases spanning the gap. DNA of the CDR3: TGCGCCAGCGGCGGGAACCTCAAAAACATTCAGTACTTC. Its translation: CASGGNLKNIQYF.

This chain links TRBV28 with TRBJ2-7; 9 bases line up with TRBD1. The CDR3 extends over 16 amino acids. Germline CDR1 reads MDHEN; CDR2 reads SYDVKM. After removal of 7 bases from V and 1 base from J, the junction contained 11 bases not matched to a gene. The CDR3 DNA is TGTGCCAGCACCGATCGGGCGGGACAGGGTTCCTACGAGCAGTACTTC. It is translated as CASTDRAGQGSYEQYF.

This clone was detected a few times. The chain combines TRBV11-2 with TRBJ2-5, with D perhaps TRBD1 or TRBD2 (5 bases each). V was pared by 5 bases and J by 4 bases, with 17 bases between. The germline V gene has CDR1 SGHAT and CDR2 FQNNGV. The CDR3 length is 15 residues. CDR3 sequence: CASSADEGLAETQYF. The CDR3 DNA reads TGTGCCAGCAGCGCCGACGAGGGGCTCGCAGAGACCCAGTACTTC. Looking up the rest from reference TRBV11-2 and TRBJ2-5 gives the full variable domain: EAGVAQSPRYKIIEKRQSVAFWCNPISGHATLYWYQQILGQGPKLLIQFQNNGVVDDSQLPKDRFSAERLKGVDSTLKIQPAKLEDSAVYLCASSADEGLAETQYFGPGTRLLVL.

This sequence joins TRBV5-4 and TRBJ1-2; D remains unclear. Germline CDR1 reads SGHNT; CDR2 reads YYREEE (reference sequence). The CDR3 is 13 amino acids. V was trimmed by 2 bases and J by 8 bases, leaving 13 bases between them. The CDR3 loop is CASSFFGGYGYTF. As DNA, the CDR3 is TGTGCCAGCAGCTTTTTTGGAGGGTACGGCTACACCTTC.

The rearrangement uses TRBV2 and TRBJ2-3; the D gene is possibly TRBD1 (5 bases). The CDR3 extends over 15 amino acids. CDR1 is SNHLY and CDR2 is FYNNEI in the germline V gene. The V gene lost 6 bases and the J gene lost 2 bases, with 15 bases spanning the gap. CDR3 nucleotides: TGTGCCAGCAGGAGTGGGGCCTCCTTCACAGATACGCAGTATTTT. This codes for CASRSGASFTDTQYF.

A single count supports this clone. This chain connects TRBV5-1 to TRBJ2-3; 8 bases are a match to TRBD2. The CDR3 has 15 amino acids. Germline lookup yields CDR1 SGHRS and CDR2 YFSETQ. Trimming at V came to 1 base and at J to 4 bases, leaving 5 bases not matched to a gene. This CDR3 reads CASSLRTSLSDTQYF. The CDR3 nucleotides read TGCGCCAGCAGCTTGAGGACTAGCTTGTCAGATACGCAGTATTTT. Variable domain in full (rest from reference TRBV5-1 and TRBJ2-3): KAGVTQTPRYLIKTRGQQVTLSCSPISGHRSVSWYQQTPGQGLQFLFEYFSETQRNKGNFPGRFSGRQFSNSRSEMNVSTLELGDSALYLCASSLRTSLSDTQYFGPGTRLTVL.